This T cell receptor beta chain was observed in a study of regulatory T cells in long-lasting Graves disease. Study details: By definition, persistent Graves' disease involved antithyroid drugs for over 5 years alongside positive TSH receptor antibodies. General study results and limits: Analysis covered peripheral blood alone, not thyroid tissue. Possibly, accuracy suffered from the small sample size.

With iRepertoire HTBI primers and Arm-PCR of CDR3 regions, TCR beta libraries were built. TCRdb ran MiXCR on the multiplex PCR reads and lists one entry per CDR3 protein. The sample consists of about 470,000 distinct CDR3 sequences, about a fifth of them appearing once. The CDR3 sequence is 13 residues long. Germline V gene lookup returns CDR1 SGHRS and CDR2 YFSETQ. Trimming took off 0 bases at V and 7 bases at J, with 10 bases between the two ends. Sample time point: persistent/refractory GD, antithyroid drugs over 5 years with positive TRAb. Researchers made the TCR library from RNA that was extracted from PBMCs. This clonotype was seen ten or more times. Its antigen remains unknown.

The sequence came from a female donor with Graves disease. The rearrangement uses TRBV5-1 and TRBJ1-2; D is ambiguous. The material sequenced was peripheral blood mononuclear cells (PBMCs), taken when the disease was refractory, from a patient treated with antithyroid drugs. The CDR3 loop is CASSLVVGIGYTF. In DNA, the CDR3 is TGCGCCAGCAGCTTGGTCGTGGGAATTGGCTACACCTTC.